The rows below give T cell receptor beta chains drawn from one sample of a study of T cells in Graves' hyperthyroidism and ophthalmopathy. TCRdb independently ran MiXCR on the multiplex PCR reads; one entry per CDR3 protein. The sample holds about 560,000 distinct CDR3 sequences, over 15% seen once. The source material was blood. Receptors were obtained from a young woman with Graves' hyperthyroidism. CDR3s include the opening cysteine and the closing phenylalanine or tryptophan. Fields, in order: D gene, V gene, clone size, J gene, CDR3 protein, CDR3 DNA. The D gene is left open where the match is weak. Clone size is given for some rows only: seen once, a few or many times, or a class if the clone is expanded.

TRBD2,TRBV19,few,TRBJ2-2,CASRRPAGGGGELFF,TGTGCCAGTAGGCGCCCAGCGGGAGGGGGCGGGGAGCTGTTTTTT
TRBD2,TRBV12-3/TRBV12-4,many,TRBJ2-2,CASSPTSGGAGGELFF,TGTGCCAGCAGCCCGACTAGCGGGGGGGCCGGCGGGGAGCTGTTTTTT
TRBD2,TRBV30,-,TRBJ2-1,CAWSRSGALNIQFF,TGTGCCTGGTCTCGAAGCGGGGCGCTGAACATTCAGTTCTTC
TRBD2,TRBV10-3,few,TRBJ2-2,CATREAAGTGELFF,TGTGCCACCCGGGAGGCCGCGGGGACCGGGGAGCTGTTTTTT
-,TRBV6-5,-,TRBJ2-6,CASSYSTVGANVLTF,TGTGCCAGCAGTTACTCGACAGTAGGGGCCAACGTCCTGACTTTC
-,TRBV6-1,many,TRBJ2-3,CASSEGYGGDTQYF,TGTGCCAGCAGTGAAGGATACGGGGGAGACACGCAGTATTTT
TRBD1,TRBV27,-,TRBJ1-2,CASSLSGQGLGYTF,TGTGCCAGCAGTTTATCGGGACAGGGACTTGGCTACACCTTC
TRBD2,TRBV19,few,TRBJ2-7,CASSIQAGKGYEQYF,TGTGCCAGTAGTATCCAAGCGGGGAAAGGCTACGAGCAGTACTTC
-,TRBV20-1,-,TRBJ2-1,CSARDFKGGIDNEQFF,TGCAGTGCTAGAGATTTTAAAGGGGGAATCGACAATGAGCAGTTCTTC
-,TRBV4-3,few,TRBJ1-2,CASSQWNNYGYTF,TGCGCCAGCAGCCAATGGAATAACTATGGCTACACCTTC
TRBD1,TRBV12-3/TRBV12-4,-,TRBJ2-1,CASSWTGRYNEQFF,TGTGCCAGCAGCTGGACAGGGAGGTACAATGAGCAGTTCTTC
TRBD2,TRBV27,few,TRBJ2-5,CASSPTRGGAETQYF,TGTGCCAGCAGTCCGACCCGCGGGGGGGCGGAGACCCAGTACTTC
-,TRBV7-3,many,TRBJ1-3,CASSLTSRGGGNTIYF,TGTGCCAGCAGCTTAACGTCCAGGGGTGGTGGAAACACCATATATTTT
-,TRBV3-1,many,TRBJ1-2,CASSQSTSYFYGYTF,TGTGCCAGCAGCCAGTCTACTAGCTACTTCTATGGCTACACCTTC
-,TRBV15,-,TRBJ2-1,CATSLSGTYNEQFF,TGTGCCACCAGCTTATCCGGGACTTACAATGAGCAGTTCTTC
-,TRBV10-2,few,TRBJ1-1,CASGEGGAFF,TGCGCCAGCGGTGAGGGCGGAGCTTTCTTT
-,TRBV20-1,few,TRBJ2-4,CSARDPGAKNIQYF,TGCAGTGCTAGAGATCCAGGGGCCAAAAACATTCAGTACTTC
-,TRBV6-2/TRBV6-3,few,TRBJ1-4,CASSRADEKLFF,TGTGCCAGCAGTCGGGCCGATGAAAAACTGTTTTTT
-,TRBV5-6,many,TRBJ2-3,CASSWSTDTQYF,TGTGCCAGCAGCTGGAGCACAGATACGCAGTATTTT
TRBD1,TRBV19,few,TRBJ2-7,CASSIGDRVPTREQYF,TGTGCCAGTAGTATTGGGGACAGGGTACCTACGAGGGAGCAGTACTTC
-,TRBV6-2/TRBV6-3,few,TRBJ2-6,CASRWTASGANVLTF,TGTGCCAGCAGATGGACAGCGTCTGGGGCCAACGTCCTGACTTTC
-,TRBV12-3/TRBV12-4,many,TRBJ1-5,CASQGVSFDQPQHF,TGTGCCAGCCAAGGGGTCAGTTTTGATCAGCCCCAGCATTTT
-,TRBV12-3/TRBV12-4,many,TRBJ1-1,CASSLEEWGTDTEAFF,TGTGCCAGCAGTTTAGAAGAATGGGGAACGGACACTGAAGCTTTCTTT
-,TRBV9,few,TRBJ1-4,CASSATSPLGGSENEKLFF,TGTGCCAGCAGCGCCACCTCTCCCCTCGGGGGTTCAGAGAATGAGAAACTGTTTTTT
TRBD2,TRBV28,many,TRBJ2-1,CASEASGTNEQFF,TGTGCCAGCGAGGCTAGCGGGACCAATGAGCAGTTCTTC
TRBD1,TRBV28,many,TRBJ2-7,CATKVQGDTTYEQYF,TGTGCCACCAAAGTTCAGGGGGACACTACCTACGAGCAGTACTTC
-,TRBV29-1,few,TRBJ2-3,CSVEDFQGRGTDTQYF,TGCAGCGTTGAAGATTTTCAGGGAAGAGGTACAGATACGCAGTATTTT
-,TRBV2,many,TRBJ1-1,CASSELTADTEAFF,TGTGCCAGCAGTGAATTGACGGCCGATACTGAAGCTTTCTTT
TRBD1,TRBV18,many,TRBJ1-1,CASSPQDREGAFF,TGTGCCAGCTCACCACAAGACAGGGAGGGGGCTTTCTTT
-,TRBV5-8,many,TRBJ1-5,CASSFELRGSSNQPQHF,TGTGCCAGCAGCTTCGAGCTCAGGGGCTCTAGCAATCAGCCCCAGCATTTT
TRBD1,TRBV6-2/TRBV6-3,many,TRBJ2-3,CASSPGTGYTDTQYF,TGTGCCAGCAGCCCCGGGACAGGCTACACAGATACGCAGTATTTT
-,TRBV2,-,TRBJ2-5,CASSEQDGGQETQYF,TGTGCCAGCAGTGAACAGGATGGGGGCCAAGAGACCCAGTACTTC
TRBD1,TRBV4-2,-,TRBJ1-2,CASSQGGGPIGYTF,TGTGCCAGCAGCCAAGGAGGGGGCCCCATTGGCTACACCTTC
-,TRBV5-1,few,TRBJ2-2,CASSSTRDGELFF,TGCGCCAGCAGCTCTACCAGGGACGGGGAGCTGTTTTTT